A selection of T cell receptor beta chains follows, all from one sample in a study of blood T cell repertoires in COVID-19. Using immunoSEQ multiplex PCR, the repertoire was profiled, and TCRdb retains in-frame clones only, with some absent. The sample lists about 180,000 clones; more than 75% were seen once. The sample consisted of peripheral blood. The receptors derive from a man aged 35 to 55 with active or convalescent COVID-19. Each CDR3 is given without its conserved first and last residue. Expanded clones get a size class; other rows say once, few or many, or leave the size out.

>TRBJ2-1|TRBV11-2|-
ASSPGTWGEQF
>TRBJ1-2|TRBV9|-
ASAGTANYGYT
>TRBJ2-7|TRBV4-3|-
ASSHGQDRYEQY
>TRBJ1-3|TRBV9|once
ASSVDSGSSGNTIY
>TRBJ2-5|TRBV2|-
ASRQAVGSGGGGETQY
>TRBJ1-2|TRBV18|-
ASSPSISRTGGLNGYT
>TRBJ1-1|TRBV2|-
ASSPGRGLNTEAF
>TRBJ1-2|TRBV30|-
AWSVIPYYGYT
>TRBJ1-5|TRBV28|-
ATSGTGPNQPQH
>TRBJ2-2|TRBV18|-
ASSPQGVSGELF
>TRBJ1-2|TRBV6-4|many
ASSDSGTGYRGYT
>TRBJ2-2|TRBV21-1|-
ASRTSGAYTGELF
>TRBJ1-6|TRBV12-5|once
ASGLTGAVNSPLH
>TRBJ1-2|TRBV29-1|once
SVYSGTEYGYT
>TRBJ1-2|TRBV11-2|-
ASKGGSGGYT
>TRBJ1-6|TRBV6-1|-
ASSEPPRSSYNSPLH
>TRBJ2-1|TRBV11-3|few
ASSPGPGSQF
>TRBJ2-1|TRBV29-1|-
SVEDRGGTLSF
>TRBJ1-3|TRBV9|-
ASSPTLQRSGNTIY
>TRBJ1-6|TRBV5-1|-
ASSLGQGTNSPLH
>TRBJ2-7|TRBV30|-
ACKTTTSGGEQY